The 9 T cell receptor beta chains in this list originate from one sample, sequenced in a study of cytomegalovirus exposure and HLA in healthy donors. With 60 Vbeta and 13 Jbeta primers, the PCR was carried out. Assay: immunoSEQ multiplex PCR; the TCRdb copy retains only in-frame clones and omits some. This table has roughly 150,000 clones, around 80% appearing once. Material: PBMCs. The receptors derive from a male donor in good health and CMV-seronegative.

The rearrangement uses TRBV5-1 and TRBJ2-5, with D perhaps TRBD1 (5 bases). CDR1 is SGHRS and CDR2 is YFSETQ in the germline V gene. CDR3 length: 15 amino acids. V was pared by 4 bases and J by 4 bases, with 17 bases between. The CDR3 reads CASSPPPPRGETQYF. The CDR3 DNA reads TGCGCCAGCAGCCCCCCCCCACCAAGGGGAGAGACCCAGTACTTC.

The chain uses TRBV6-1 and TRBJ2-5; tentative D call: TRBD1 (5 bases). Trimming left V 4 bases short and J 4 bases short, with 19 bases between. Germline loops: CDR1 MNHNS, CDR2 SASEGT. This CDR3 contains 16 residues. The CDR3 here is CASSATATRVGETQYF. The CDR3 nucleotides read TGTGCCAGCAGTGCGACAGCCACCCGGGTCGGAGAGACCCAGTACTTC.

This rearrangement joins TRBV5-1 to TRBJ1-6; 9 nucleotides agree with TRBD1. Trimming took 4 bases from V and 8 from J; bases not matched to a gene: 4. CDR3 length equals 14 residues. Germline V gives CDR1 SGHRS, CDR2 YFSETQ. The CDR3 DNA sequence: TGCGCCAGCAGCAACAGGGGGCAGGATTCACCCCTCCACTTT. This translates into CASSNRGQDSPLHF.

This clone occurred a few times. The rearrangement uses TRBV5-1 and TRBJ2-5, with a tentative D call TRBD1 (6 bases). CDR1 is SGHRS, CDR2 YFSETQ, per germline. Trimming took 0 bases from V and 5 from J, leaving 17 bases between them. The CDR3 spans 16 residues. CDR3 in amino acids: CASSLGGPGMSETQYF. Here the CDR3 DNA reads TGCGCCAGCAGCTTGGGGGGGCCGGGGATGTCGGAGACCCAGTACTTC.

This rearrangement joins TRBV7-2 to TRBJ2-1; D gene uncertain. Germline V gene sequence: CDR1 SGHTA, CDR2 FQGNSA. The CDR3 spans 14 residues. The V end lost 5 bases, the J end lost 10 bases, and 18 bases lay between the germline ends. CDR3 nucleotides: TGTGCCAGCAGCGCCCCCTCGGGTCAGAGAGAGCAGTTCTTC. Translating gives CASSAPSGQREQFF.

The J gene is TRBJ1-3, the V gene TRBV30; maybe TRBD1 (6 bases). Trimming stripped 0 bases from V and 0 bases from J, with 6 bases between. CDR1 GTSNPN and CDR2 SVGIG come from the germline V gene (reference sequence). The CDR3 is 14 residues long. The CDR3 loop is CAWSVRGSGNTIYF. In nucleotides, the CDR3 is TGTGCCTGGAGTGTCAGGGGCTCTGGAAACACCATATATTTT.

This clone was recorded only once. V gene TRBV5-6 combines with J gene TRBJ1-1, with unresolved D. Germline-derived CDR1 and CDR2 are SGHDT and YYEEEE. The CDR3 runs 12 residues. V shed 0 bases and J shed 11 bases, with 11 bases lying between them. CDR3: CASSLGPEDAFF. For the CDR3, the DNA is TGTGCCAGCAGCTTGGGGCCTGAGGATGCTTTCTTT.

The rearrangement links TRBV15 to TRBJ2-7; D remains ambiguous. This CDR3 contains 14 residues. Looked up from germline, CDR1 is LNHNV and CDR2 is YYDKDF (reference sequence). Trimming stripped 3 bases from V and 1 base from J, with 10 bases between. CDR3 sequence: CATSSLPVSYEQYF. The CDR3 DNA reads TGTGCCACCAGCAGCCTTCCGGTGTCCTACGAGCAGTACTTC.

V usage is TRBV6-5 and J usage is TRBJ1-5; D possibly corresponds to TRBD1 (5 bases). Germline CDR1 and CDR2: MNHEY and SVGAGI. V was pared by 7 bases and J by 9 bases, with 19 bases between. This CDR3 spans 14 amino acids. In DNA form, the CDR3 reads TGTGCCAGCATCCCCTCAGCGCCCGGGGGGCCCCAGCATTTT. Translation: CASIPSAPGGPQHF.